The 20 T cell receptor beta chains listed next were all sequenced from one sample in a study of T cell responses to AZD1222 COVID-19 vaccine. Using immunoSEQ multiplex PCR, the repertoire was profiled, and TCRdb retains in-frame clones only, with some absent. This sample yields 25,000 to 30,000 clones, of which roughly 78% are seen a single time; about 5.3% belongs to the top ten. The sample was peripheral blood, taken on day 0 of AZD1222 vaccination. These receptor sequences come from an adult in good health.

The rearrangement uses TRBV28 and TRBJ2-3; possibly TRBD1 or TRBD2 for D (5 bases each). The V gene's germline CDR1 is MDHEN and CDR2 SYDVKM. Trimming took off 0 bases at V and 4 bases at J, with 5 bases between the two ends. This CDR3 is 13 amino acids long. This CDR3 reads CASSLWGPDTQYF. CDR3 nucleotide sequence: TGTGCCAGCAGTTTATGGGGACCAGATACGCAGTATTTT.

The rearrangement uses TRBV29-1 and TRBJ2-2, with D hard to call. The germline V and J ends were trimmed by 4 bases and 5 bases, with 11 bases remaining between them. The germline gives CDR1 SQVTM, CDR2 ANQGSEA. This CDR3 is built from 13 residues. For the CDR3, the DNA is TGCAGCGTTGTTAGGGTCCGGACCGGGGAGCTGTTTTTT. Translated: CSVVRVRTGELFF.

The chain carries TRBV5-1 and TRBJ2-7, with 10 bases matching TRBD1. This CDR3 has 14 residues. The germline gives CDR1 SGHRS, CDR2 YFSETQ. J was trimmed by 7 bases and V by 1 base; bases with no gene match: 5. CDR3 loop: CASSLRQGAGEQYF. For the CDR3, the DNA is TGCGCCAGCAGCTTGCGACAGGGGGCGGGTGAGCAGTACTTC.

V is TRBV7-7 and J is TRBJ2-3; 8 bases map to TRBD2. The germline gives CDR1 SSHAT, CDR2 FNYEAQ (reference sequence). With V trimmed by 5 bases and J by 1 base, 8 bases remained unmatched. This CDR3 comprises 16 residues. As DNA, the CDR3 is TGTGCCAGCAGCGCGGGACTAGGGGCCGGCACAGATACGCAGTATTTT. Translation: CASSAGLGAGTDTQYF.

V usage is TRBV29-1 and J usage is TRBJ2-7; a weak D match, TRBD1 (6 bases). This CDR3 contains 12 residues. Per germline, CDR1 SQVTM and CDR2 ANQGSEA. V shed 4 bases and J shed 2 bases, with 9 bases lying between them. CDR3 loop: CSVGQDPYEQYF. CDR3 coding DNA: TGCAGCGTTGGACAGGACCCCTACGAGCAGTACTTC.

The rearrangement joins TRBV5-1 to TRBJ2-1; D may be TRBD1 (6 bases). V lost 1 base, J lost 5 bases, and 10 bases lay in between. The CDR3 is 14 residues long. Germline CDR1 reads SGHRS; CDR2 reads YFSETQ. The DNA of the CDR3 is TGCGCCAGCAGCTTGAGGGCAGGGGACAATGAGCAGTTCTTC. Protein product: CASSLRAGDNEQFF.

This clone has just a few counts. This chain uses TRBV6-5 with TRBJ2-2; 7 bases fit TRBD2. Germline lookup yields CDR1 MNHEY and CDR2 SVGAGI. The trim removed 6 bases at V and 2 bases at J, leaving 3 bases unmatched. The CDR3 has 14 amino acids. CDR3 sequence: CASRSGANTGELFF. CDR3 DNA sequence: TGTGCCAGCAGGAGCGGGGCAAACACCGGGGAGCTGTTTTTT.

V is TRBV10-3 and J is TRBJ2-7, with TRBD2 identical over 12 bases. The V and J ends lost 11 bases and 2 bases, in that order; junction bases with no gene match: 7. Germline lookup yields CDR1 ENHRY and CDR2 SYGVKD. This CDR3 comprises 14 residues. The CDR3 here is CASSLAGGPYEQYV. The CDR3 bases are TGTGCCTCGTCACTAGCGGGAGGTCCCTACGAGCAGTACGTC.

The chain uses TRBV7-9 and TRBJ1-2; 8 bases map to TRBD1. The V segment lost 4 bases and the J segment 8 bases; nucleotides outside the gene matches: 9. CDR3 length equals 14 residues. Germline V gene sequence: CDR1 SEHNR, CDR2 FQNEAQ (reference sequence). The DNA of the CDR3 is TGTGCCAGCAGCTCAGCAAACAGGGGGTTCGGCTACACCTTC. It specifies CASSSANRGFGYTF. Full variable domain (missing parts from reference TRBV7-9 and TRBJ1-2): DTGVSQNPRHKITKRGQNVTFRCDPISEHNRLYWYRQTLGQGPEFLTYFQNEAQLEKSRLLSDRFSAERPKGSFSTLEIQRTEQGDSAMYLCASSSANRGFGYTFGSGTRLTVV.

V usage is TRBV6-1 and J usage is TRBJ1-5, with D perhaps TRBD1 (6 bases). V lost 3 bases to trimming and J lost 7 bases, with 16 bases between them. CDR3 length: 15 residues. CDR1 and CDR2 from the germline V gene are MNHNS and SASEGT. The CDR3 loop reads CASSERGGAGQPQHF. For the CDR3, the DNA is TGTGCCAGCAGTGAGCGGGGGGGCGCCGGCCAGCCCCAGCATTTT.

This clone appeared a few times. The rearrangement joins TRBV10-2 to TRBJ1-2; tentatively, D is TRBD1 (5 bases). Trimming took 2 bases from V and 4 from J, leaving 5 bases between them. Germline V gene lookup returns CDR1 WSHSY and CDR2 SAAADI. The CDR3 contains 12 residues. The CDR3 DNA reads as TGCGCCAGCAGTGAGCAGGGCTATGGCTACACCTTC. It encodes CASSEQGYGYTF.

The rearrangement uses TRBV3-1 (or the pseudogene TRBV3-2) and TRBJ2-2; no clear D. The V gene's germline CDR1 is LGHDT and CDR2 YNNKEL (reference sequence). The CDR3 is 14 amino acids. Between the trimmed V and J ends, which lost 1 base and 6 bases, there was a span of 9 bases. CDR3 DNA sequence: TGTGCCAGCAGCCAAGGGAGAGTCGCCGGGGAGCTGTTTTTT. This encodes CASSQGRVAGELFF.

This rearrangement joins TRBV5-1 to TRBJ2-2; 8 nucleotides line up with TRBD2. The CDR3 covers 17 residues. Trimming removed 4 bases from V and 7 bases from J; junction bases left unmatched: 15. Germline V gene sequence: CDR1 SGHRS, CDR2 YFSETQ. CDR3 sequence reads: CASSGGTGTRRFGELFF. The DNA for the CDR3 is TGCGCCAGCAGCGGCGGAACCGGGACTAGAAGATTCGGGGAGCTGTTTTTT.

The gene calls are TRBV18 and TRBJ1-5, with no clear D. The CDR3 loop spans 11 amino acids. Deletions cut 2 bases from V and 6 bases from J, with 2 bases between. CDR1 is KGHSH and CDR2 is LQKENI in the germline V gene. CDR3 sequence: CASSPGQPQHF. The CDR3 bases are TGTGCCAGCTCACCAGGTCAGCCCCAGCATTTT.

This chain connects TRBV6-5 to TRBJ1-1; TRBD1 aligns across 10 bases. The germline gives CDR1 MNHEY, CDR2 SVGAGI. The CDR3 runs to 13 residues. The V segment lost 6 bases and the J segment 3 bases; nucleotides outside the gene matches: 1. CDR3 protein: CASRGQGYTEAFF. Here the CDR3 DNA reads TGTGCCAGCAGGGGACAGGGGTACACTGAAGCTTTCTTT.

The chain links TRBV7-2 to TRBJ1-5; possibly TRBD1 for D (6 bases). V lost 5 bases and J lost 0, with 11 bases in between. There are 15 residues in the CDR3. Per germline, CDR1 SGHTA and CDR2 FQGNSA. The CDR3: CASSPDRNSNQPQHF. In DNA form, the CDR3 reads TGTGCCAGCAGCCCGGACAGAAATAGCAATCAGCCCCAGCATTTT.

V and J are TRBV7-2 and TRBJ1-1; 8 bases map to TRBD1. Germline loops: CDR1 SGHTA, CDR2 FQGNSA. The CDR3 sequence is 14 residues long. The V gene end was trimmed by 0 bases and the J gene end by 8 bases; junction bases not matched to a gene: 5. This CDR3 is CASSLATQGGEAFF. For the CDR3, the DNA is TGTGCCAGCAGCTTAGCCACACAGGGGGGAGAAGCTTTCTTT.

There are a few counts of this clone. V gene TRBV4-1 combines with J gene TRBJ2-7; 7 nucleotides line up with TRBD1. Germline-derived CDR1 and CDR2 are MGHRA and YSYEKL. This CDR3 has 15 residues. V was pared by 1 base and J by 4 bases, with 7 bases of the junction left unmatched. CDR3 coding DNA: TGCGCCAGCAGCCAAGCTGAACAGGGGCGATACGAGCAGTACGTC. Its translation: CASSQAEQGRYEQYV.

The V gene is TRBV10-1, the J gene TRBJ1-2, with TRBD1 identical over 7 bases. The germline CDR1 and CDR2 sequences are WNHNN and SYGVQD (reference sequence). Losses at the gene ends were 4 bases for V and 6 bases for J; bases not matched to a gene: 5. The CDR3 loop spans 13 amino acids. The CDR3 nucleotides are TGCGCCAGCAGTGGACAGGGTAGTAATGGCTACACCTTC. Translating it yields CASSGQGSNGYTF.

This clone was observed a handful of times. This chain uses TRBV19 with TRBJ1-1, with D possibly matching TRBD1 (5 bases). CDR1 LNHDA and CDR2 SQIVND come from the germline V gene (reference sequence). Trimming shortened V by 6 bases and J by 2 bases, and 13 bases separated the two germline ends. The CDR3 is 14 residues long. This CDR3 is CASRVTGTNTEAFF. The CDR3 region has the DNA TGTGCCAGTAGGGTCACAGGTACTAACACTGAAGCTTTCTTT.